One sample yielded the 18 T cell receptor beta chains listed below, sequenced in a study of PD-1 blockade in classical Hodgkin lymphoma. Documented time point: cycle 4 day 1 (C4D1), after five to seven weeks of nivolumab. Every patient relapsed after autologous stem cell transplantation, and brentuximab vedotin exposure varied. Thawed PBMCs underwent magnetic negative selection to yield purified CD4+ T cells. Clones were read by immunoSEQ multiplex PCR, and TCRdb kept only the in-frame ones, dropping some. The table has 20,000 to 25,000 clones, 72% seen once. The sequencing used CD4+ T cells from blood, collected before the fourth cycle of nivolumab. The source of these receptors is a human donor with classical Hodgkin lymphoma.

V usage is TRBV15 and J usage is TRBJ2-3; D is possibly TRBD2 (7 bases). V lost 4 bases and J 4 bases, leaving 18 bases between the germline ends. This CDR3 is built from 16 residues. The V gene's germline CDR1 is LNHNV and CDR2 YYDKDF (reference sequence). The CDR3 region has the DNA TGTGCCACCAGCACTATTTCGGGGGGCGCAGCAGATACGCAGTATTTT. This encodes CATSTISGGAADTQYF. The full variable domain, in which reference TRBV15 and TRBJ2-3 provide the parts outside the CDR3, is DAMVIQNPRYQVTQFGKPVTLSCSQTLNHNVMYWYQQKSSQAPKLLFHYYDKDFNNEADTPDNFQSRRPNTSFCFLDIRSPGLGDTAMYLCATSTISGGAADTQYFGPGTRLTVL.

The V call is TRBV19, the J call TRBJ1-5; D is possibly TRBD1 (5 bases). Germline values: CDR1 LNHDA, CDR2 SQIVND (reference sequence). Trimming took off 5 bases at V and 4 bases at J, with 9 bases between the two ends. CDR3 length: 13 residues. The CDR3 nucleotides are TGTGCCAGTAGTGCAGGGAGAAATCAGCCCCAGCATTTT. Its translation is CASSAGRNQPQHF.

This clone was observed a single time. The V call is TRBV27, the J call TRBJ1-4; tentatively, D is TRBD1 (6 bases). V lost 2 bases, J lost 5 bases, and 12 bases lay in between. The germline V gene has CDR1 MNHEY and CDR2 SMNVEV (reference sequence). The CDR3 is 15 residues long. The CDR3 DNA is TGTGCCAGCAGTTTAATGGGGGGCAGGAATGAAAAACTGTTTTTT. It is translated as CASSLMGGRNEKLFF. The variable domain in full, with the rest retrieved from reference TRBV27 and TRBJ1-4, is EAQVTQNPRYLITVTGKKLTVTCSQNMNHEYMSWYRQDPGLGLRQIYYSMNVEVTDKGDVPEGYKVSRKEKRNFPLILESPSPNQTSLYFCASSLMGGRNEKLFFGSGTQLSVL.

V usage is TRBV11-2 and J usage is TRBJ1-2; no definite D call. The V end was cut by 4 bases, the J end by 4 bases, with 16 bases between. Looked up from germline, CDR1 is SGHAT and CDR2 is FQNNGV. The CDR3 consists of 15 residues. Written as DNA, the CDR3 is TGTGCCAGCAGCTCGGCGGAGATTACTGTCTATGGCTACACCTTC. Translated, it gives CASSSAEITVYGYTF.

The V gene is TRBV6-5, the J gene TRBJ1-1, with 8 nucleotides matching TRBD1. The CDR3 runs 14 residues. Germline CDR1 MNHEY, CDR2 SVGAGI. Trimming at V came to 6 bases and at J to 4 bases, leaving 7 bases not matched to a gene. Written as DNA, the CDR3 is TGTGCCAGCAGGAAAACAGGGGGTTCCACTGAAGCTTTCTTT. This encodes CASRKTGGSTEAFF.

The rearrangement links TRBV7-6 to TRBJ2-7; D may be TRBD1 (5 bases). The V and J ends lost 5 bases and 3 bases respectively, with 17 bases between them. Germline-derived CDR1 and CDR2 are SGHVS and FNYEAQ. The CDR3 runs 15 residues. The CDR3 DNA follows: TGTGCCAGCAGCCCAGGGTTCGCTAACCACTACGAGCAGTACTTC. Encoded protein: CASSPGFANHYEQYF. The entire variable domain, with the rest obtained from reference TRBV7-6 and TRBJ2-7, is as follows: GAGVSQSPRYKVTKRGQDVALRCDPISGHVSLYWYRQALGQGPEFLTYFNYEAQQDKSGLPNDRFSAERPEGSISTLTIQRTEQRDSAMYRCASSPGFANHYEQYFGPGTRLTVT.

The gene calls are TRBV5-4 and TRBJ1-2, with no clear D. The germline gives CDR1 SGHNT, CDR2 YYREEE (reference sequence). V was shortened by 3 bases and J by 0 bases, with 9 bases between the two germline ends. The CDR3 runs to 14 residues. CDR3 sequence (DNA): TGTGCCAGCAGCTGGGCAGGCGCTAACTATGGCTACACCTTC. Translated: CASSWAGANYGYTF.

A few counts support this clone. This chain joins TRBV4-1 and TRBJ2-1; D is ambiguous. Per germline, CDR1 MGHRA and CDR2 YSYEKL. The CDR3 spans 15 residues. V was shortened by 1 base and J by 0 bases, with 7 bases between the two germline ends. In nucleotides, the CDR3 is TGCGCCAGCAGCCAAGTACCAGGCTCCTACAATGAGCAGTTCTTC. Residues: CASSQVPGSYNEQFF.

This clone was observed a handful of times. V is TRBV4-2 and J is TRBJ2-2; TRBD1 is a possible D gene (5 bases). There are 14 residues in the CDR3. From germline, CDR1 is LGHNA and CDR2 YNFKEQ. V was shortened by 6 bases and J by 1 base, with 9 bases between the two germline ends. CDR3 region: CASRGHRNTGELFF. The CDR3 DNA reads as TGTGCCAGCAGAGGACACCGGAACACCGGGGAGCTGTTTTTT.

The chain is built from TRBV14 and TRBJ1-2, with a possible D match to TRBD1 (6 bases). The germline V and J ends were trimmed by 4 bases and 7 bases, with 16 bases remaining between them. The germline V gene encodes CDR1 SGHDN and CDR2 FVKESK. This CDR3 is 14 amino acids long. CDR3 in amino acids: CASSPSWGQVGYTF. For the CDR3, the DNA is TGTGCCAGCAGCCCGTCCTGGGGGCAGGTTGGCTACACCTTC.

This clone was detected only a few times. The rearrangement uses TRBV6-6 and TRBJ1-2; no definite D call. This CDR3 has 12 amino acids. Germline CDR1 reads MNHNY; CDR2 reads SVGAGI (reference sequence). Trimming pared 5 bases from V and 1 base from J, leaving 5 bases between. The CDR3 spells CASSGLNYGYTF. CDR3 DNA: TGTGCCAGCAGTGGCCTTAACTATGGCTACACCTTC.

This clone was detected only a few times. V gene TRBV7-9 combines with J gene TRBJ2-3; 9 nucleotides agree with TRBD1. The CDR3 contains 14 residues. From germline, CDR1 is SEHNR and CDR2 FQNEAQ (reference sequence). The V gene end was trimmed by 4 bases and the J gene end by 5 bases; junction bases not matched to a gene: 4. The CDR3: CASSSGTGKDTQYF. CDR3 in DNA: TGTGCCAGCAGCTCCGGGACAGGGAAAGATACGCAGTATTTT.

This chain uses TRBV19 with TRBJ1-6; D not resolved. V was pared by 3 bases and J by 3 bases, with 15 bases between. Germline CDR1 and CDR2: LNHDA and SQIVND (reference sequence). The CDR3 runs 17 residues. CDR3: CASSMRRSAYYNSPLHF. CDR3 in DNA: TGTGCCAGTAGTATGAGGAGGTCGGCGTACTATAATTCACCCCTCCACTTT.

The chain recombines TRBV27 with TRBJ1-6; 9 nucleotides agree with TRBD1. Per the germline V gene, CDR1 is MNHEY and CDR2 is SMNVEV (reference sequence). The V segment lost 0 bases and the J segment 7 bases; nucleotides outside the gene matches: 1. The CDR3 covers 15 residues. In DNA, the CDR3 is TGTGCCAGCAGTTTATCGGGGACAGGGAATTCACCCCTCCACTTT. Its translation is CASSLSGTGNSPLHF.

This clone was counted only a few times. The chain recombines TRBV28 with TRBJ1-6; D possibly corresponds to TRBD1 (5 bases). Per germline, CDR1 MDHEN and CDR2 SYDVKM. The CDR3 is 16 amino acids. Trimming stripped 2 bases from V and 4 bases from J, with 12 bases between. CDR3 bases: TGTGCCAGCAGTTTACTGGGCGAGGGGTATAATTCACCCCTCCACTTT. Its translation is CASSLLGEGYNSPLHF.

This clone appeared once. J is TRBJ2-5 and V is TRBV2; possible D gene TRBD1, 6 bases. The CDR3 runs to 14 residues. Trimming pared 5 bases from V and 5 bases from J, leaving 15 bases between. Germline CDR1 SNHLY, CDR2 FYNNEI. DNA of the CDR3: TGTGCCAGCAGTCAGGGGTCCCTTTTGGAGACCCAGTACTTC. Its protein product is CASSQGSLLETQYF.

This clone has more than one count but fewer than ten. The rearrangement joins TRBV7-2 to TRBJ2-3; D gene ambiguous. Looked up from germline, CDR1 is SGHTA and CDR2 is FQGNSA. Trimming took off 3 bases at V and 5 bases at J, with 9 bases between the two ends. The CDR3 is 13 amino acids. Here the CDR3 reads CASSFKSEDTQYF. In DNA form, the CDR3 reads TGTGCCAGCAGCTTTAAGAGTGAAGATACGCAGTATTTT. Variable domain in full (rest from reference TRBV7-2 and TRBJ2-3): GAGVSQSPSNKVTEKGKDVELRCDPISGHTALYWYRQSLGQGLEFLIYFQGNSAPDKSGLPSDRFSAERTGGSVSTLTIQRTQQEDSAVYLCASSFKSEDTQYFGPGTRLTVL.

This clone appeared a few times. The chain carries TRBV5-6 and TRBJ1-5; D may be TRBD1 (5 bases). The CDR3 spans 14 residues. The V end lost 1 base, the J end lost 6 bases, and 11 bases lay between the germline ends. The V gene's germline CDR1 is SGHDT and CDR2 YYEEEE. The CDR3, as DNA: TGTGCCAGCAGCTTGTGGCAGGGTCGTCAGCCCCAGCATTTT. The encoded protein is CASSLWQGRQPQHF.